These 23 T cell receptor beta chains were all obtained from the same sample, sequenced in a study of T cell responses to AZD1222 COVID-19 vaccine. This table comes from immunoSEQ multiplex PCR, and its TCRdb copy is limited to in-frame clones, with some not included. This repertoire shows some 120,000 clones, approximately 85% found once; its top ten account for approximately 4.7%. Sequenced here: peripheral blood, sampled 28 days after the second AZD1222 dose. The receptors originated from an adult who received the AZD1222 COVID-19 vaccine.

V gene TRBV6-1 combines with J gene TRBJ1-1; D is possibly TRBD1 (5 bases). Trimming shortened V by 3 bases and J by 3 bases, and 11 bases separated the two germline ends. Germline V gene sequence: CDR1 MNHNS, CDR2 SASEGT. CDR3 length: 14 amino acids. For the CDR3, the DNA is TGTGCCAGCAGTGAGGCAGGGATAGACACTGAAGCTTTCTTT. Its protein product is CASSEAGIDTEAFF.

The chain joins TRBV6-2 or TRBV6-3 to TRBJ2-7; D perhaps matches TRBD2 (5 bases). The germline V gene encodes CDR1 MNHEY and CDR2 SVGEGT. V dropped 6 bases and J dropped 2 bases, with 11 bases sitting between them. This CDR3 contains 13 residues. CDR3 DNA: TGTGCCAGCAGCTCGAGGGTGCCCTACGAGCAGTACTTC. It codes for CASSSRVPYEQYF.

Remarks on this clone: This sample includes further DNA sequences coding for the same CDR3. The chain has TRBV6-5 and TRBJ1-5; D not certain. The CDR3 is 13 amino acids. CDR1 is MNHEY, CDR2 SVGAGI, per germline. V was pared by 6 bases and J by 0 bases, with 6 bases between. In nucleotides, the CDR3 is TGTGCCAGCAGGGGATATAGCAATCAGCCCCAGCATTTT. It is translated as CASRGYSNQPQHF.

The chain combines TRBV20-1 with TRBJ2-5, with D possibly called TRBD1 or TRBD2 (5 bases each). Germline V lookup: CDR1 DFQATT, CDR2 SNEGSKA (reference sequence). The length of the CDR3 is 11 residues. V lost 3 bases, J lost 8 bases, and 10 bases lay in between. CDR3 coding DNA: TGCAGTGCTAGGGGACCGGGTACCCAGTACTTC. Its protein is CSARGPGTQYF.

The rearrangement uses TRBV9 and TRBJ1-1; D is possibly TRBD1 (6 bases). V lost 5 bases and J 1 base, leaving 9 bases between the germline ends. The germline V gene encodes CDR1 SGDLS and CDR2 YYNGEE. The CDR3 is made up of 13 amino acids. The CDR3 sequence: CASRSTGNTEAFF. The CDR3 nucleotides read TGTGCCAGCAGATCGACAGGGAACACTGAAGCTTTCTTT.

V usage is TRBV11-2 and J usage is TRBJ1-1, with 7 bases aligning to TRBD1. The CDR3 is made up of 15 amino acids. With 6 bases clipped from V and 0 bases from J, the junction kept 7 bases outside the gene matches. Germline V gives CDR1 SGHAT, CDR2 FQNNGV. CDR3 in amino acids: CASSPLGQLNTEAFF. As DNA, the CDR3 is TGTGCCAGCAGTCCGCTGGGACAGCTGAACACTGAAGCTTTCTTT. The variable domain in full, completed from reference TRBV11-2 and TRBJ1-1, reads EAGVAQSPRYKIIEKRQSVAFWCNPISGHATLYWYQQILGQGPKLLIQFQNNGVVDDSQLPKDRFSAERLKGVDSTLKIQPAKLEDSAVYLCASSPLGQLNTEAFFGQGTRLTVV.

The rearrangement uses TRBV6-2 or TRBV6-3 and TRBJ2-7; TRBD1 agrees at 7 bases. The V segment lost 5 bases and the J segment 4 bases; nucleotides outside the gene matches: 8. Germline V gene lookup returns CDR1 MNHEY and CDR2 SVGEGT. CDR3 size: 14 residues. The chain's CDR3 is CASSKRTGNYEQYF. The DNA of the CDR3 is TGTGCCAGCAGTAAAAGGACAGGAAATTACGAGCAGTACTTC.

This chain links TRBV28 with TRBJ1-1; D remains unclear. The CDR3 loop spans 11 amino acids. V lost 7 bases and J lost 11, with 14 bases in between. Germline-derived CDR1 and CDR2 are MDHEN and SYDVKM. Written as DNA, the CDR3 is TGTGCCAGCACTATCGAGAAATCGGCTTTCTTT. Residues: CASTIEKSAFF.

CDR3 amino acids: CASSPQETNYGYTF. CDR3 DNA: TGCGCCAGCAGCCCTCAGGAGACCAACTATGGCTACACCTTC. V usage is TRBV5-1 and J usage is TRBJ1-2; D uncertain. V dropped 4 bases and J dropped 2 bases, with 12 bases sitting between them. Germline V gene data show CDR1 as SGHRS and CDR2 as YFSETQ. There are 14 residues in the CDR3.

This clone was found once. This rearrangement joins TRBV6-5 to TRBJ1-2; a possible D gene is TRBD1 (5 bases). Germline loops: CDR1 MNHEY, CDR2 SVGAGI. Trimming pared 7 bases from V and 8 bases from J, leaving 14 bases between. The CDR3 has 12 residues. The CDR3 DNA reads as TGTGCCAGCACCCTGTCAGGGTTCGGCTACACCTTC. Its translation: CASTLSGFGYTF.

The chain couples TRBV5-8 to TRBJ1-2, with 7 positions matching TRBD1. V trimming: 2 bases; J trimming: 2 bases; junction bases outside the gene matches: 9. The CDR3 extends over 16 amino acids. The germline CDR1 and CDR2 sequences are SGHTS and YDEGEE. The CDR3 loop reads CASSLRTQGINYGYTF. Written as DNA, the CDR3 is TGTGCCAGCAGCTTAAGAACACAGGGGATCAACTATGGCTACACCTTC.

The V and J genes are TRBV3-1 (or the pseudogene TRBV3-2) and TRBJ2-5, with 13 bases that match TRBD2. The CDR3 is 18 amino acids. Trimming removed 2 bases from V and 2 bases from J; junction bases left unmatched: 8. CDR1 is LGHDT and CDR2 is YNNKEL in the germline V gene (reference sequence). The CDR3 reads CASSQTRLAGGGQETQYF. CDR3 in DNA: TGTGCCAGCAGCCAAACTAGACTAGCGGGGGGAGGTCAAGAGACCCAGTACTTC.

The V gene is TRBV9, the J gene TRBJ2-1; 16 nucleotides match TRBD2. Trimming removed 0 bases from V and 9 bases from J; junction bases left unmatched: 9. CDR1 is SGDLS and CDR2 is YYNGEE in the germline V gene. CDR3 length: 18 amino acids. The CDR3 loop reads CASSVEPPGTSGGGEQFF. DNA for the CDR3: TGTGCCAGCAGCGTAGAACCCCCCGGGACTAGCGGGGGGGGTGAGCAGTTCTTC.

The chain employs TRBV9 and TRBJ2-7; the D gene is possibly TRBD2 (7 bases). V gave up 7 bases and J gave up 2 bases, with 13 bases separating them. Germline V gene data show CDR1 as SGDLS and CDR2 as YYNGEE. The CDR3 length is 13 residues. The CDR3 loop is CASSRGGTYEQYF. In DNA, the CDR3 is TGTGCCAGCTCAAGGGGGGGGACCTACGAGCAGTACTTC.

This chain connects TRBV19 to TRBJ1-6; 9 positions match TRBD1. Unmatched junction bases numbered 7, after V lost 7 bases and J lost 6 bases. This CDR3 contains 15 residues. Germline CDR1 reads LNHDA; CDR2 reads SQIVND (reference sequence). In DNA form, the CDR3 reads TGTGCCAGTAAATTCGGGACAGGGTTTAATTCACCCCTCCACTTT. Its translation is CASKFGTGFNSPLHF.

The V call is TRBV6-2 or TRBV6-3, the J call TRBJ2-1; TRBD1 aligns across 12 bases. J lost 5 bases, V lost 5 bases, and 1 base had no gene match. The CDR3 covers 14 residues. CDR1 is MNHEY, CDR2 SVGEGT, per germline. CDR3 DNA sequence: TGTGCCAGCAGTGGGGACAGGGGGCACAATGAGCAGTTCTTC. This encodes CASSGDRGHNEQFF.

Points on this clone: A junction end diverges from the germline sequence, so it may reflect a read error. The chain combines TRBV2 with TRBJ1-2; a weak D match, TRBD1 (5 bases). This CDR3 spans 14 amino acids. Germline values: CDR1 SNHLY, CDR2 FYNNEI. This CDR3 reads CASSEADPGTGYTF. In nucleotides, the CDR3 is TGTGCCAGCAGCGAAGCCGACCCTGGGACGGGCTACACCTTC. The entire variable domain, with the rest obtained from reference TRBV2 and TRBJ1-2, is as follows: EPEVTQTPSHQVTQMGQEVILRCVPISNHLYFYWYRQILGQKVEFLVSFYNNEISEKSEIFDDQFSVERPDGSNFTLKIRSTKLEDSAMYFCASSEADPGTGYTFGSGTRLTVV.

The CDR3 region is CASNRDSVSGANVLTF. Written as DNA, the CDR3 is TGTGCCAGCAACCGGGACAGCGTCTCTGGGGCCAACGTCCTGACTTTC. This sequence joins TRBV2 and TRBJ2-6; 7 bases match TRBD1. CDR1 is SNHLY and CDR2 is FYNNEI in the germline V gene. This CDR3 contains 16 residues. Losses at the gene ends were 7 bases for V and 0 bases for J; bases not matched to a gene: 6. The whole variable domain, filled in from reference TRBV2 and TRBJ2-6, reads EPEVTQTPSHQVTQMGQEVILRCVPISNHLYFYWYRQILGQKVEFLVSFYNNEISEKSEIFDDQFSVERPDGSNFTLKIRSTKLEDSAMYFCASNRDSVSGANVLTFGAGSRLTVL.

The rearrangement joins TRBV28 to TRBJ2-5, with a weak D call TRBD2 (7 bases). The CDR3 consists of 14 residues. Germline loops: CDR1 MDHEN, CDR2 SYDVKM. Trimming removed 7 bases from V and 2 bases from J, with 14 bases in between. CDR3 sequence reads: CASTQGGGQETQYF. CDR3 nucleotides: TGTGCCAGCACCCAAGGGGGGGGGCAAGAGACCCAGTACTTC.

The chain has TRBV18 and TRBJ2-1; 11 positions match TRBD1. The junction had 4 bases not matched to a gene; V was cut back by 2 bases and J by 4 bases. From germline, CDR1 is KGHSH and CDR2 LQKENI. CDR3 length: 16 residues. CDR3 nucleotide sequence: TGTGCCAGCTCACCAAAGGGACAGGGGGTATACAATGAGCAGTTCTTC. Residues: CASSPKGQGVYNEQFF. Drawing the rest from reference TRBV18 and TRBJ2-1, the complete variable domain is NAGVMQNPRHLVRRRGQEARLRCSPMKGHSHVYWYRQLPEEGLKFMVYLQKENIIDESGMPKERFSAEFPKEGPSILRIQQVVRGDSAAYFCASSPKGQGVYNEQFFGPGTRLTVL.

Comment on this clone: A read error may produce the germline difference seen at one junction end. The CDR3, as DNA: TGTGCCTGGAGTGTACGAGGCGGACAGGCTCTTTACGGGCAGTACTTC. Translated, it gives CAWSVRGGQALYGQYF. V gene TRBV30 combines with J gene TRBJ2-7; 7 bases are a match to TRBD1. This CDR3 is built from 16 residues. Germline assignment: CDR1 GTSNPN and CDR2 SVGIG (reference sequence).

The CDR3 spells CAWDRSGGDTQYF. The CDR3 DNA reads as TGTGCCTGGGACCGTTCAGGTGGAGATACGCAGTATTTT. The chain employs TRBV30 and TRBJ2-3; D is unresolved. The CDR3 extends over 13 amino acids. The V and J ends lost 5 bases and 5 bases respectively, with 14 bases between them. The germline V gene encodes CDR1 GTSNPN and CDR2 SVGIG (reference sequence).

The chain links TRBV6-6 to TRBJ2-1; D is unclear. The germline V gene has CDR1 MNHNY and CDR2 SVGAGI (reference sequence). The CDR3 extends over 14 amino acids. Between the trimmed V and J ends, which lost 0 bases and 6 bases, there was a span of 9 bases. CDR3: CASSYSQQGNEQFF. CDR3 in DNA: TGTGCCAGCAGTTACTCGCAACAAGGCAATGAGCAGTTCTTC.